Listed below are T cell receptor beta chains from one sample, sequenced in a study of blood T cells in healthy people across ages. TCRdb processed the 5' RACE reads anew with MiXCR; each CDR3 protein has one entry. The sample holds about 970,000 distinct CDR3 sequences, around 54% seen once. The sequencing input was blood. These receptors originate from a woman aged 55-75 years in good health. The CDR3 runs from the conserved cysteine through the conserved F or W. A D gene is named only where the DNA matches it firmly. Rows may omit the clone size; those that give it use once, few, many or a size class.

>TRBJ2-7|TRBV4-1|16|NA|few
CASSHRIGLFPYEQYF
TGCGCCAGCAGCCATAGGATCGGACTATTTCCCTACGAGCAGTACTTC
>TRBJ2-5|TRBV20-1|14|NA|NA
CSAGAGGGQETQYF
TGCAGTGCTGGCGCGGGTGGCGGCCAAGAGACCCAGTACTTC
>TRBJ1-4|TRBV4-3|16|NA|NA
CASSQRGRREGEKLFF
TGCGCCAGCAGCCAGCGAGGGAGGCGGGAAGGTGAAAAACTGTTTTTT
>TRBJ2-1|TRBV7-9|16|TRBD2|NA
CASSLTIGLAQNEQFF
TGTGCCAGCAGCTTGACGATCGGACTAGCTCAGAATGAGCAGTTCTTC
>TRBJ2-6|TRBV5-1|17|NA|many
CASSYGGLSSGANVLTF
TGCGCCAGCAGCTACGGGGGCCTAAGCTCTGGGGCCAACGTCCTGACTTTC
>TRBJ2-7|TRBV15|13|NA|NA
CATSFQQGYEQYF
TGTGCCACCAGCTTCCAACAGGGCTACGAGCAGTACTTC
>TRBJ2-6|TRBV12-3/TRBV12-4|15|NA|NA
CTSSFLGSGANVLTF
TGTACCAGCAGTTTCCTGGGCTCTGGGGCCAACGTCCTGACTTTC
>TRBJ2-3|TRBV15|16|NA|NA
CATSRRLEVSTDTQYF
TGTGCCACCAGCAGAAGACTAGAGGTTAGCACAGATACGCAGTATTTT
>TRBJ2-5|TRBV11-2|16|NA|once
CASSLGGVPFQETQYF
TGTGCCAGCAGCTTAGGTGGGGTCCCCTTCCAAGAGACCCAGTACTTC
>TRBJ1-2|TRBV20-1|12|TRBD1|NA
CSALQGDYGYTF
TGCAGTGCTTTACAGGGGGACTATGGCTACACCTTC
>TRBJ2-5|TRBV5-5|15|TRBD1|NA
CASSSRRGREETQYF
TGTGCCAGCAGCTCGCGCAGGGGGCGAGAAGAGACCCAGTACTTC
>TRBJ2-6|TRBV12-3/TRBV12-4|16|TRBD1|NA
CASRNRTGTGANVLTF
TGTGCCAGCAGGAACAGGACAGGGACTGGGGCCAACGTCCTGACTTTC
>TRBJ2-7|TRBV13|12|NA|few
CASSQQVYEQYF
TGTGCCAGCAGCCAACAGGTCTACGAGCAGTACTTC
>TRBJ2-7|TRBV14|14|NA|many
CASSQDLVSYEQYF
TGTGCCAGCAGCCAAGACTTAGTATCCTACGAGCAGTACTTC
>TRBJ2-3|TRBV5-5|14|NA|few
CASSPGRTTDTQYF
TGTGCCAGCAGCCCTGGCCGGACCACAGATACGCAGTATTTT
>TRBJ1-6|TRBV20-1|13|TRBD1|NA
CSARQGPRAPLHF
TGCAGTGCTCGACAGGGGCCGAGAGCACCCCTCCACTTT
>TRBJ1-2|TRBV13|13|TRBD1|NA
CASSPGTANGYTF
TGTGCCAGCAGCCCCGGGACAGCTAATGGCTACACCTTC
>TRBJ2-2|TRBV27|17|TRBD2|few
CASSTDLAGENTGELFF
TGTGCCAGCAGTACTGATCTAGCGGGAGAAAACACCGGGGAGCTGTTTTTT
>TRBJ2-7|TRBV6-5|17|NA|NA
CASSYSIEGTKAYEQYF
TGTGCCAGCAGTTACTCGATTGAAGGGACAAAAGCCTACGAGCAGTACTTC
>TRBJ2-5|TRBV20-1|14|TRBD2|NA
CSASGSGIGLEQYF
TGCAGTGCTAGCGGTAGCGGGATCGGGCTTGAGCAGTACTTC
>TRBJ2-7|TRBV4-3|16|NA|NA
CASSQETLAAYNEQYF
TGCGCCAGCAGCCAAGAGACCCTGGCTGCTTACAATGAGCAGTACTTC
>TRBJ1-5|TRBV20-1|14|NA|once
CSAKAGLSNQPQHF
TGCAGTGCTAAGGCGGGCCTTAGCAATCAGCCCCAGCATTTT
>TRBJ1-4|TRBV2|16|TRBD1|few
CASSRDRGMTNEKLFF
TGTGCCAGCAGCCGGGACAGGGGAATGACTAATGAAAAACTGTTTTTT
>TRBJ1-2|TRBV7-2|15|NA|NA
CASSLVGGEPYGYTF
TGTGCCAGCAGCTTAGTTGGGGGCGAACCTTATGGCTACACCTTC
>TRBJ2-7|TRBV20-1|14|NA|NA
CSASRGGRSREQYF
TGCAGTGCTAGTAGGGGGGGACGATCTCGAGAGCAGTACTTC
>TRBJ2-1|TRBV20-1|14|NA|NA
CSARDWRSNNEQFF
TGCAGTGCTAGAGATTGGCGCTCCAACAATGAGCAGTTCTTC
>TRBJ2-7|TRBV7-6|17|TRBD2|NA
CASSLGIGAGGPGEQYF
TGTGCCAGCAGCTTAGGAATTGGCGCGGGAGGGCCGGGGGAGCAGTACTTC
>TRBJ2-6|TRBV28|16|NA|few
CASSPWTSSGANVLTF
TGTGCCAGCAGTCCATGGACATCCTCTGGGGCCAACGTCCTGACTTTC
>TRBJ2-7|TRBV20-1|13|NA|few
CSAPGQGGNEQYF
TGCAGTGCGCCGGGCCAGGGAGGCAACGAGCAGTACTTC
>TRBJ2-4|TRBV30|13|NA|NA
CAWSSGLGNIQYF
TGTGCCTGGAGTTCGGGCCTCGGGAACATTCAGTACTTC
>TRBJ2-5|TRBV6-2/TRBV6-3|13|NA|NA
CASVWLAQETQYF
TGTGCCAGCGTTTGGCTAGCGCAAGAGACCCAGTACTTC
>TRBJ2-4|TRBV29-1|12|TRBD2|NA
CSVEDRGDIQYF
TGCAGCGTTGAAGATCGGGGGGACATTCAGTACTTC
>TRBJ1-5|TRBV12-3/TRBV12-4|12|NA|NA
CASSNSNQPQHF
TGTGCCAGCAGCAACAGCAATCAGCCCCAGCATTTT
>TRBJ1-4|TRBV28|14|NA|NA
CASTRGVPMEKLFF
TGTGCCAGCACCCGAGGTGTCCCGATGGAAAAACTGTTTTTT
>TRBJ2-3|TRBV29-1|15|TRBD2|few
CSVDASGRVTDTQYF
TGCAGCGTTGATGCTAGCGGGAGGGTAACAGATACGCAGTATTTT
>TRBJ2-7|TRBV27|15|NA|once
CASSLSLNHRNEQYF
TGTGCCAGCAGTTTATCCCTAAACCATAGAAATGAGCAGTACTTC
>TRBJ2-6|TRBV6-6|16|TRBD2|NA
CASSPGGGRGANVLTF
TGTGCCAGCAGTCCCGGGGGGGGGCGAGGGGCCAACGTCCTGACTTTC
>TRBJ2-5|TRBV7-3|14|NA|few
CASSPAGIQETQYF
TGTGCCAGCAGCCCCGCTGGGATCCAAGAGACCCAGTACTTC
>TRBJ2-7|TRBV4-1|16|TRBD1|NA
CASSQDPGQGVYEQYF
TGCGCCAGCAGCCAAGATCCTGGACAGGGGGTCTACGAGCAGTACTTC
>TRBJ1-5|TRBV28|15|NA|few
CASSWEVSGNQPQHF
TGTGCCAGCAGTTGGGAGGTTTCGGGCAATCAGCCCCAGCATTTT
>TRBJ2-7|TRBV27|14|NA|NA
CASSFRQRSYEQYF
TGTGCCAGCAGTTTCCGTCAACGCTCCTACGAGCAGTACTTC
>TRBJ1-2|TRBV12-3/TRBV12-4|14|NA|NA
CASSRQGPAYGYTF
TGTGCCAGCAGCAGGCAGGGGCCCGCCTATGGCTACACCTTC
>TRBJ2-7|TRBV10-3|11|NA|many
CAISGNYEQYF
TGTGCCATCAGTGGTAACTACGAGCAGTACTTC
>TRBJ2-7|TRBV20-1|16|TRBD1|NA
CSARAHRDRGTYEQYF
TGCAGTGCTAGAGCTCACCGGGACAGGGGAACCTACGAGCAGTACTTC
>TRBJ1-2|TRBV27|17|TRBD1|NA
CASSLSGTGGSSRGYTF
TGTGCCAGCAGTTTATCCGGGACAGGGGGAAGCTCTAGAGGCTACACCTTC
>TRBJ2-1|TRBV12-3/TRBV12-4|15|NA|NA
CASSQSVSYPNEQFF
TGTGCCAGCAGTCAAAGCGTGAGCTACCCCAATGAGCAGTTCTTC
>TRBJ2-5|TRBV2|15|TRBD1|NA
CASSPRTGDQETQYF
TGTGCCAGCAGCCCACGGACAGGGGATCAAGAGACTCAGTACTTC
>TRBJ2-7|TRBV29-1|17|NA|few
CSVGTRRMQTLSYEQYF
TGCAGCGTTGGCACCAGGCGAATGCAGACCCTCTCCTACGAGCAGTACTTC
>TRBJ2-1|TRBV29-1|14|TRBD2|NA
CSVDVTSGGVEQFF
TGCAGCGTTGATGTGACTAGCGGGGGTGTTGAGCAGTTCTTC
>TRBJ2-1|TRBV5-1|16|TRBD2|few
CASSLANRDYRNEQFF
TGCGCCAGCAGCTTGGCCAACCGGGACTACCGCAATGAGCAGTTCTTC
>TRBJ1-2|TRBV12-3/TRBV12-4|13|NA|NA
CASIGQRLYGYTF
TGTGCCAGCATAGGACAGAGATTATATGGCTACACCTTC
>TRBJ2-3|TRBV30|14|NA|once
CAWSVQAGSGTQYF
TGTGCCTGGAGTGTACAGGCGGGCAGTGGTACGCAGTATTTT
>TRBJ2-2|TRBV12-3/TRBV12-4|15|TRBD2|NA
CASSIAGGRTGELFF
TGTGCCAGCAGTATAGCGGGAGGGAGAACCGGGGAGCTGTTTTTT
>TRBJ2-7|TRBV3-1|15|TRBD1|NA
CASSLTGTGGPEQYF
TGTGCCAGCAGCCTAACCGGGACAGGGGGACCCGAGCAGTACTTC
>TRBJ1-4|TRBV2|15|NA|NA
CASSFTGTPGEKLFF
TGTGCCAGCAGTTTCACCGGGACCCCGGGGGAAAAACTGTTTTTT